This is a list of T cell receptor beta chains from one sample in a study of T-cell memory formation after mild COVID-19. TCRdb re-derived calls from the 5' RACE reads in MiXCR, one entry per CDR3 protein. The sample holds around 390,000 distinct CDR3 sequences, 16% seen once. The material sequenced was PBMCs or a T cell subset sorted from them (not recorded which). These receptors all stem from a man younger than 35 who had mild COVID-19 (a few samples of this study predate the infection). Cell type and time point are not known. CDR3s include the opening cysteine and the closing phenylalanine or tryptophan. D genes are given only for firm matches. Size is stated for part of the rows, as once, few or many counts, or as a class when the clone is expanded.

J gene: TRBJ1-6
V gene: TRBV27
D gene: .
clone size: .
CDR3 DNA: TGTGCCAGCAGTTTATTTCGGCAGGGCGTCTCCTATAATTCACCCCTCCACTTT
CDR3 protein: CASSLFRQGVSYNSPLHF

J gene: TRBJ2-1
V gene: TRBV7-3
D gene: TRBD1
clone size: few
CDR3 DNA: TGTGCCAGCAGCTTAGGATACCGCTCAGGGGGGCAGTTCTTC
CDR3 protein: CASSLGYRSGGQFF

J gene: TRBJ2-1
V gene: TRBV5-1
D gene: .
clone size: .
CDR3 DNA: TGCGCCAGCAGCCCGCGCCCTGAATCATACAATGAGCAGTTCTTC
CDR3 protein: CASSPRPESYNEQFF

J gene: TRBJ1-6
V gene: TRBV7-9
D gene: .
clone size: few
CDR3 DNA: TGTGCCAGCAGCTTAACGACAGCCGGTTCACCCCTCCACTTT
CDR3 protein: CASSLTTAGSPLHF

J gene: TRBJ2-3
V gene: TRBV27
D gene: TRBD2
clone size: .
CDR3 DNA: TGTGCCAGCCGTCCGCGGGGGGAGAGCACAGATACGCAGTATTTT
CDR3 protein: CASRPRGESTDTQYF

J gene: TRBJ2-3
V gene: TRBV7-9
D gene: TRBD2
clone size: many
CDR3 DNA: TGTGCCAGCAGCATGGGCCCAGCGGGGGCCGATACGCAGTATTTT
CDR3 protein: CASSMGPAGADTQYF

J gene: TRBJ2-3
V gene: TRBV2
D gene: .
clone size: few
CDR3 DNA: TGTGCCAGCTATCGGACCAGCACAGATACGCAGTATTTT
CDR3 protein: CASYRTSTDTQYF

J gene: TRBJ1-2
V gene: TRBV12-3/TRBV12-4
D gene: .
clone size: .
CDR3 DNA: TGTGCCAGCAGTTTGCGAGGGAGGGGGGTATATGGCTACACCTTC
CDR3 protein: CASSLRGRGVYGYTF

J gene: TRBJ2-1
V gene: TRBV6-2/TRBV6-3
D gene: .
clone size: few
CDR3 DNA: TGTGCCAGCAGTGCAAGAATCGCAAACAATGAGCAGTTCTTC
CDR3 protein: CASSARIANNEQFF

J gene: TRBJ2-7
V gene: TRBV7-7
D gene: .
clone size: few
CDR3 DNA: TGTGCCAGCAGCTTAGGGGGACTTGACTACGAGCAGTACTTC
CDR3 protein: CASSLGGLDYEQYF

J gene: TRBJ2-3
V gene: TRBV5-6
D gene: .
clone size: few
CDR3 DNA: TGTGCCAGCAGCTTGCCGCGCACAGATACGCAGTATTTT
CDR3 protein: CASSLPRTDTQYF

J gene: TRBJ1-1
V gene: TRBV7-6
D gene: .
clone size: few
CDR3 DNA: TGTGCCAGCAGCTTAAAGCAGGGGAACACTGAAGCTTTCTTT
CDR3 protein: CASSLKQGNTEAFF

J gene: TRBJ2-6
V gene: TRBV29-1
D gene: .
clone size: .
CDR3 DNA: TGCAGCGTTTCGGGGGACTCTGGGGCCAACGTCCTGACTTTC
CDR3 protein: CSVSGDSGANVLTF

J gene: TRBJ1-2
V gene: TRBV6-2/TRBV6-3
D gene: .
clone size: many
CDR3 DNA: TGTGCCAGCAGCACCTCGGGCGACACCAACTATGGCTACACCTTC
CDR3 protein: CASSTSGDTNYGYTF

J gene: TRBJ2-5
V gene: TRBV3-1
D gene: .
clone size: few
CDR3 DNA: TGTGCCAGCAGCCAAGTCCCTGAGACCCAGTACTTC
CDR3 protein: CASSQVPETQYF

J gene: TRBJ2-2
V gene: TRBV28
D gene: TRBD1
clone size: few
CDR3 DNA: TGTGCCAGCAGTGGCCCAGGGGGAACCGGGGAGCTGTTTTTT
CDR3 protein: CASSGPGGTGELFF

J gene: TRBJ2-5
V gene: TRBV20-1
D gene: .
clone size: few
CDR3 DNA: TGCAGTGCTAGGCGGCGTGTAGAGACCCAGTACTTC
CDR3 protein: CSARRRVETQYF

J gene: TRBJ2-1
V gene: TRBV28
D gene: TRBD2
clone size: few
CDR3 DNA: TGTGCCAGCAGATTACTACTAGCGGGGGGTGAGCAGTTCTTC
CDR3 protein: CASRLLLAGGEQFF

J gene: TRBJ2-5
V gene: TRBV7-2
D gene: .
clone size: many
CDR3 DNA: TGTGCCAGCAGCTCAATGCCCCACAGCCAAGAGACCCAGTACTTC
CDR3 protein: CASSSMPHSQETQYF

J gene: TRBJ2-5
V gene: TRBV5-1
D gene: .
clone size: many
CDR3 DNA: TGCGCCAGCAGCATTGGGAAACTAGAGGGGACCCAGTACTTC
CDR3 protein: CASSIGKLEGTQYF

J gene: TRBJ2-1
V gene: TRBV7-2
D gene: .
clone size: few
CDR3 DNA: TGTGCCAGCAGCCCCAGACCACCGATTGGCAATGAGCAGTTCTTC
CDR3 protein: CASSPRPPIGNEQFF

J gene: TRBJ1-1
V gene: TRBV20-1
D gene: TRBD1
clone size: few
CDR3 DNA: TGCAGTGCTAGACGGACAGGGTCGTCTTTCTTT
CDR3 protein: CSARRTGSSFF

J gene: TRBJ1-2
V gene: TRBV5-1
D gene: TRBD1
clone size: .
CDR3 DNA: TGCGCCAGCAGCTTGACAGGGGACGATGGCTACACCTTC
CDR3 protein: CASSLTGDDGYTF

J gene: TRBJ2-7
V gene: TRBV20-1
D gene: TRBD1
clone size: few
CDR3 DNA: TGCAGTGCTCGCGAGACAGGGGGCAGCTACGAGCAGTACTTC
CDR3 protein: CSARETGGSYEQYF

J gene: TRBJ1-2
V gene: TRBV6-2/TRBV6-3
D gene: .
clone size: .
CDR3 DNA: TGTGCCAGCAGCCCCCACAGGGTCGGATATGGCTACACCTTC
CDR3 protein: CASSPHRVGYGYTF

J gene: TRBJ1-2
V gene: TRBV20-1
D gene: .
clone size: .
CDR3 DNA: TGCAGTGCTAGAGATTTCTCCCTAAACTATGGCTACACCTTC
CDR3 protein: CSARDFSLNYGYTF

J gene: TRBJ1-5
V gene: TRBV18
D gene: .
clone size: .
CDR3 DNA: TGTGCCAGCTCATCACAGGGAGACAATCAGCCCCAGCATTTT
CDR3 protein: CASSSQGDNQPQHF

J gene: TRBJ2-3
V gene: TRBV7-9
D gene: .
clone size: .
CDR3 DNA: TGTGCCAGCAGCTATGCCGGGAGACTCAGCACAGATACGCAGTATTTT
CDR3 protein: CASSYAGRLSTDTQYF

J gene: TRBJ2-1
V gene: TRBV5-1
D gene: .
clone size: few
CDR3 DNA: TGCGCCAGCAGCTTGGGGCACAATGAGCAGTTCTTC
CDR3 protein: CASSLGHNEQFF

J gene: TRBJ1-2
V gene: TRBV5-4
D gene: TRBD1
clone size: .
CDR3 DNA: TGTGCCAGCAGCTCCCCCTCACAGGGGAGGGACTATGGCTACACCTTC
CDR3 protein: CASSSPSQGRDYGYTF

J gene: TRBJ2-5
V gene: TRBV5-1
D gene: TRBD1
clone size: few
CDR3 DNA: TGCGCCAGCAGCTTGAGGACAGGACCCAAAGAGACCCAGTACTTC
CDR3 protein: CASSLRTGPKETQYF

J gene: TRBJ2-3
V gene: TRBV25-1
D gene: TRBD2
clone size: few
CDR3 DNA: TGTGCCAGCAGCCCTCGGCGGGGGTTGACTAGCACAGATACGCAGTATTTT
CDR3 protein: CASSPRRGLTSTDTQYF

J gene: TRBJ1-6
V gene: TRBV6-5
D gene: .
clone size: .
CDR3 DNA: TGTGCCAGCAGTTTAACCGGTTCTGGCGTAGGGAATTCACCCCTCCACTTT
CDR3 protein: CASSLTGSGVGNSPLHF

J gene: TRBJ1-4
V gene: TRBV10-2
D gene: .
clone size: few
CDR3 DNA: TGCGCCAGCAGGGTTCCTGGAGCAACTAATGAAAAACTGTTTTTT
CDR3 protein: CASRVPGATNEKLFF

J gene: TRBJ2-3
V gene: TRBV6-2/TRBV6-3
D gene: .
clone size: few
CDR3 DNA: TGTGCCAGCAGTTACTCGGCGCGGACCACAATCACAGATACGCAGTATTTT
CDR3 protein: CASSYSARTTITDTQYF

J gene: TRBJ2-2
V gene: TRBV4-3
D gene: .
clone size: few
CDR3 DNA: TGCGCCAGCAGAGGGGAGTGGAGCACCGGGGAGCTGTTTTTT
CDR3 protein: CASRGEWSTGELFF

J gene: TRBJ1-1
V gene: TRBV27
D gene: TRBD1
clone size: .
CDR3 DNA: TGTGCCAGCATCAGGGGGCGCACTGAAGCTTTCTTT
CDR3 protein: CASIRGRTEAFF

J gene: TRBJ2-2
V gene: TRBV5-1
D gene: .
clone size: .
CDR3 DNA: TGCGCCAGCAGCTTGACGGATTCGAACACCGGGGAGCTGTTTTTT
CDR3 protein: CASSLTDSNTGELFF

J gene: TRBJ2-3
V gene: TRBV20-1
D gene: .
clone size: .
CDR3 DNA: TGCAGTGCTAGCCGGACAGATGAGGCAGATACGCAGTATTTT
CDR3 protein: CSASRTDEADTQYF

J gene: TRBJ2-1
V gene: TRBV4-3
D gene: .
clone size: few
CDR3 DNA: TGCGCCAGCAGCCAAACTAGATCTTTTGAGCAGTTCTTC
CDR3 protein: CASSQTRSFEQFF

J gene: TRBJ2-7
V gene: TRBV5-5
D gene: .
clone size: .
CDR3 DNA: TGTGCCAGCACCCAAGCAGGGGTCGATACAGAGCAGTACTTC
CDR3 protein: CASTQAGVDTEQYF

J gene: TRBJ2-4
V gene: TRBV7-2
D gene: TRBD1
clone size: many
CDR3 DNA: TGTGCCAGCAGCTACAGGGGGCAAAACATTCAGTACTTC
CDR3 protein: CASSYRGQNIQYF

J gene: TRBJ1-2
V gene: TRBV28
D gene: .
clone size: .
CDR3 DNA: TGTGCCAGCAGTTTTGGCGGTTTTCTCGGACTGATAAACTATGGCTACACCTTC
CDR3 protein: CASSFGGFLGLINYGYTF

J gene: TRBJ2-1
V gene: TRBV14
D gene: .
clone size: .
CDR3 DNA: TGTGCCAGCAGCCAAAATAAGCGGAGCTCCTACAATGAGCAGTTCTTC
CDR3 protein: CASSQNKRSSYNEQFF

J gene: TRBJ1-5
V gene: TRBV7-6
D gene: .
clone size: .
CDR3 DNA: TGTGCCAGCAGTCAAGGGGACAGCAATCAGCCCCAGCATTTT
CDR3 protein: CASSQGDSNQPQHF

J gene: TRBJ1-1
V gene: TRBV7-9
D gene: .
clone size: .
CDR3 DNA: TGTGCCAGCAGTCAAGGGGTTTACACTGAAGCTTTCTTT
CDR3 protein: CASSQGVYTEAFF

J gene: TRBJ1-1
V gene: TRBV10-3
D gene: .
clone size: .
CDR3 DNA: TGTGCCATCAGTGAAGGCCCACTAGCTTTCTTT
CDR3 protein: CAISEGPLAFF

J gene: TRBJ1-3
V gene: TRBV4-3
D gene: .
clone size: few
CDR3 DNA: TGCGCCAGCAGCCAAGAGCCCTTCTCTGGAAACACCATATATTTT
CDR3 protein: CASSQEPFSGNTIYF

J gene: TRBJ2-2
V gene: TRBV20-1
D gene: .
clone size: many
CDR3 DNA: TGCAGTGCTAGTAACCCAAGGGGCGCCGGGGAGCTGTTTTTT
CDR3 protein: CSASNPRGAGELFF

J gene: TRBJ1-1
V gene: TRBV2
D gene: TRBD1
clone size: .
CDR3 DNA: TGTGCCAGCAGAGCTAAGGGACAGGGGATGAACACTGAAGCTTTCTTT
CDR3 protein: CASRAKGQGMNTEAFF

J gene: TRBJ2-1
V gene: TRBV5-4
D gene: .
clone size: few
CDR3 DNA: TGTGCCAGCAGCTTCGGCCCAGGGGTCAATGAGCAGTTCTTC
CDR3 protein: CASSFGPGVNEQFF

J gene: TRBJ2-2
V gene: TRBV18
D gene: TRBD2
clone size: few
CDR3 DNA: TGTGCCAGCTCTCGCCCTAGCGGACGGAAGAACGGGGAGCTGTTTTTT
CDR3 protein: CASSRPSGRKNGELFF

J gene: TRBJ2-1
V gene: TRBV5-4
D gene: .
clone size: many
CDR3 DNA: TGTGCCAGCAGCCTTTGGACACCCGGAGTTGGGTACAATGAGCAGTTCTTC
CDR3 protein: CASSLWTPGVGYNEQFF

J gene: TRBJ2-1
V gene: TRBV29-1
D gene: .
clone size: few
CDR3 DNA: TGCAGCGTTGCAGGACGGGCGGGCTCCTACAATGAGCAGTTCTTC
CDR3 protein: CSVAGRAGSYNEQFF

J gene: TRBJ2-1
V gene: TRBV20-1
D gene: .
clone size: few
CDR3 DNA: TGCAGTGCTAGCTACAGGGTGGGTAATGAGCAGTTCTTC
CDR3 protein: CSASYRVGNEQFF

J gene: TRBJ2-2
V gene: TRBV6-5
D gene: .
clone size: many
CDR3 DNA: TGTGCCAGCAGGGAATGGGCCATAAGACAGACCGGGGAGCTGTTTTTT
CDR3 protein: CASREWAIRQTGELFF

J gene: TRBJ2-1
V gene: TRBV20-1
D gene: .
clone size: .
CDR3 DNA: TGCAGTGCTAGAGAACCCCAGGGGTTTCACAATGAGCAGTTCTTC
CDR3 protein: CSAREPQGFHNEQFF

J gene: TRBJ2-7
V gene: TRBV20-1
D gene: TRBD1
clone size: .
CDR3 DNA: TGCAGTGCTATTCTACCGGGACAGGGGGGCGAGCAGTACTTC
CDR3 protein: CSAILPGQGGEQYF

J gene: TRBJ2-3
V gene: TRBV20-1
D gene: .
clone size: few
CDR3 DNA: TGCAGTGCTAGAAAGGGGGGGATTGAGACTAGCACAGATACGCAGTATTTT
CDR3 protein: CSARKGGIETSTDTQYF